Below are 8 T cell receptor beta chains sequenced from a single sample in a study of blood T cell repertoires in COVID-19. Sequencing was performed with immunoSEQ multiplex PCR; in TCRdb, only in-frame clones are kept and a portion is missing. Of under 250,000 clones detected, around 86% appear once; the ten largest clones hold under 2%. Sequencing was carried out using peripheral blood. The receptors were sampled from a woman between 55 and 75 years old who had recovered from COVID-19.

The DNA of the CDR3 is TGTGCCAGCAGCGGGGGGGTCCAGGGTGAAAAACTGTTTTTT. The encoded protein is CASSGGVQGEKLFF. The chain has TRBV9 and TRBJ1-4, with D perhaps TRBD1 (5 bases). The germline gives CDR1 SGDLS, CDR2 YYNGEE. The CDR3 totals 14 residues. V dropped 3 bases and J dropped 7 bases, with 13 bases sitting between them.

The chain is built from TRBV11-2 and TRBJ1-1; weak D call: TRBD1 (6 bases). Germline values: CDR1 SGHAT, CDR2 FQNNGV. The CDR3 is 15 residues long. The V and J ends lost 5 bases and 6 bases respectively, with 19 bases between them. CDR3 coding DNA: TGTGCCAGCAGCACCATCCGGGGGGGCTCCGCTGAAGCTTTCTTT. It yields the protein CASSTIRGGSAEAFF.

The chain joins TRBV9 to TRBJ2-7; no clear D gene. CDR1 is SGDLS and CDR2 is YYNGEE in the germline V gene. The CDR3 has 13 amino acids. The V end was cut by 4 bases, the J end by 6 bases, with 14 bases between. CDR3 sequence (DNA): TGTGCCAGCAGCCCGAGAGTTACGGGCGAGCAGTACTTC. This codes for CASSPRVTGEQYF.

The table lists this clone with a count of one. The CDR3 sequence: CASSPRAEGTWGEQYF. The CDR3 DNA follows: TGTGCCAGCTCACCTAGGGCGGAGGGTACTTGGGGAGAGCAGTACTTC. The rearrangement joins TRBV18 to TRBJ2-7, with a tentative D call TRBD2 (6 bases). The CDR3 is 16 amino acids. V was trimmed by 3 bases and J by 7 bases, leaving 22 bases between them. Germline lookup yields CDR1 KGHSH and CDR2 LQKENI.

The CDR3 nucleotides read TGTGCCAGCAGTTCCCGCGGGGGGATTTTGGAGACCCAGTACTTC. Its translation is CASSSRGGILETQYF. The chain links TRBV27 to TRBJ2-5; 8 bases are shared with TRBD2. CDR1 MNHEY and CDR2 SMNVEV come from the germline V gene (reference sequence). This CDR3 has 15 amino acids. The junction had 9 bases not matched to a gene; V was cut back by 4 bases and J by 5 bases.

The chain couples TRBV3-1 (or the pseudogene TRBV3-2) to TRBJ2-7; 8 nucleotides match TRBD1. This CDR3 is built from 13 residues. The trim removed 5 bases at V and 5 bases at J, leaving 5 bases unmatched. Per the germline V gene, CDR1 is LGHDT and CDR2 is YNNKEL (reference sequence). CDR3 nucleotide sequence: TGTGCCAGCAGCAACCAGGGGGCCCACGAGCAGTACTTC. It is translated as CASSNQGAHEQYF.

CDR3 residues: CASSSKASSGGVKDTQYF. As DNA, the CDR3 is TGTGCCAGCAGCTCAAAAGCGTCTAGCGGGGGGGTCAAAGATACGCAGTATTTT. This chain uses TRBV7-6 with TRBJ2-3, with 12 bases matching TRBD2. Unmatched junction bases numbered 13, after V lost 4 bases and J lost 5 bases. Germline assignment: CDR1 SGHVS and CDR2 FNYEAQ. The CDR3 is 18 residues long.

V usage is TRBV7-2 and J usage is TRBJ2-1, with 10 bases identical to TRBD2. The CDR3 spans 19 residues. CDR1 and CDR2 from the germline V gene are SGHTA and FQGNSA. The V segment lost 1 base and the J segment 0 bases; nucleotides outside the gene matches: 9. The CDR3 protein is CASSLEVSLAGVSYNEQFF. As DNA, the CDR3 is TGTGCCAGCAGCTTAGAAGTTTCCCTAGCGGGGGTCTCCTACAATGAGCAGTTCTTC.